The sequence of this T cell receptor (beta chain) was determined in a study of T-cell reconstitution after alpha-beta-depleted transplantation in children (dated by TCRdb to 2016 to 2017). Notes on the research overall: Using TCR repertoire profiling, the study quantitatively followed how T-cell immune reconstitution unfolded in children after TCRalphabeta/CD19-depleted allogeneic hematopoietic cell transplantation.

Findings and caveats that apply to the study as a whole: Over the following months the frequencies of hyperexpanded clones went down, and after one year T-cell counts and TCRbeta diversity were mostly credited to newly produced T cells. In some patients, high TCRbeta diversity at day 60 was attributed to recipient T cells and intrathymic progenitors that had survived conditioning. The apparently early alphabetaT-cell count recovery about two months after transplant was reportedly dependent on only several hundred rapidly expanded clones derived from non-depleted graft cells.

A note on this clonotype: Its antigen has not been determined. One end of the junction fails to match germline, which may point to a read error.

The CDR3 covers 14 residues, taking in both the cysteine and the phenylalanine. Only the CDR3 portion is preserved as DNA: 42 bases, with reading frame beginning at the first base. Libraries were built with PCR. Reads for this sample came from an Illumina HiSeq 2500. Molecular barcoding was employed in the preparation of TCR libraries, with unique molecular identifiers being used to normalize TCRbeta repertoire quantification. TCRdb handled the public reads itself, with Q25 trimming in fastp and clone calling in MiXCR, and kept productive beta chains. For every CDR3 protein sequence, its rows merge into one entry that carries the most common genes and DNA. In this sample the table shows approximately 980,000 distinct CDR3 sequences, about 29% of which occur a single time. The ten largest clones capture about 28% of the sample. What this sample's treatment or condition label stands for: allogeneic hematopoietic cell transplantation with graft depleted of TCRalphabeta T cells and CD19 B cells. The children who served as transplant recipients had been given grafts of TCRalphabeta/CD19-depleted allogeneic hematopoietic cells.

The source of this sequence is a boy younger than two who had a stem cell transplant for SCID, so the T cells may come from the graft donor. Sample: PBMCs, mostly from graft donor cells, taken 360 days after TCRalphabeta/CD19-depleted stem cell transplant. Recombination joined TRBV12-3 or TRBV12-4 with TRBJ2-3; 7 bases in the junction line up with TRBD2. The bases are TGTGCCAGCAGTCTAGCGGACCGCACAGATACGCAGTATTTT. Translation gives CASSLADRTDTQYF.